This TCR beta chain emerged from a study of T-cell memory formation after mild COVID-19. A single record per CDR3 protein comes from TCRdb applying MiXCR to the 5' RACE reads. This sample has around 400,000 distinct CDR3 sequences, with approximately 24% found just once. Germline assignment: CDR1 MNHEY and CDR2 SVGAGI. This CDR3 is 15 amino acids long. With V trimmed by 7 bases and J by 6 bases, 11 bases remained unmatched. This clonotype was recorded a few times. The rearrangement joins TRBV6-5 to TRBJ2-3; 9 positions agree with TRBD2. The receptor was derived from an adult woman who had mild COVID-19 (a few samples of this study predate the infection). Cell type and time point are not known. The sequencing input was PBMCs or a T cell subset sorted from them (not recorded which). CDR3 nucleotide sequence: TGTGCCAGCACCCCGGGGGCGGGGGGGCGTGATACGCAGTATTTT. Amino acid sequence: CASTPGAGGRDTQYF.